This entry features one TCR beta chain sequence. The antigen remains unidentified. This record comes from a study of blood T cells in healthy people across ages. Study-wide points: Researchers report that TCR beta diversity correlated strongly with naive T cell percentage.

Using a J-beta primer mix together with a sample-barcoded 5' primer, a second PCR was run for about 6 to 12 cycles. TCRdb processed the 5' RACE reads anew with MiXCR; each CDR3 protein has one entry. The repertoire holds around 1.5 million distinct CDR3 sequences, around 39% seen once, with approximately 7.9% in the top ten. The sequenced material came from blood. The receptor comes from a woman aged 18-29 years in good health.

The CDR3: CASSIQPIGNQPQHF. CDR3 DNA: TGTGCCAGCAGTATCCAGCCGATCGGGAATCAGCCCCAGCATTTT. The chain recombines TRBV27 with TRBJ1-5; unclear D gene. With 5 bases removed from V and 4 bases from J, the gap between germline ends came to 15 bases. The CDR3 sequence is 15 residues long. CDR1 is MNHEY, CDR2 SMNVEV, per germline (reference sequence).